A single T cell receptor (beta chain) is shown here with its context. These data originate in a study of T-cell memory formation after mild COVID-19. TCRdb re-called the 5' RACE reads through MiXCR, storing one row per CDR3 protein. The sample includes more than 150,000 distinct CDR3 sequences, approximately 18% of them seen just once. Trimming took 6 bases from V and 2 from J, leaving 14 bases between them. The CDR3 contains 15 residues. Germline V gene sequence: CDR1 SGHAT, CDR2 FQNNGV. The sequence came from a man between 18 and 35 years old who had mild COVID-19 (a few samples of this study predate the infection). Cell type and time point are not known. Source material: PBMCs or a T cell subset sorted from them (not recorded which). The chain recombines TRBV11-2 with TRBJ2-1; perhaps D is TRBD1 or TRBD2 (5 bases each). The CDR3 nucleotides read TGTGCCAGCAGTTCTGCCGGGACGGCCTACAATGAGCAGTTCTTC. Translation: CASSSAGTAYNEQFF.